This is a list of T cell receptor beta chains from one sample in a study of vaccination and CD4 T cells after COVID-19. These TCRs' antigens remain unknown. MiXCR, applied by TCRdb to the PCR reads, yields one record per CDR3 protein. The sample has 4,500 to 6,500 distinct CDR3 sequences, 50% to 75% seen once; the top ten hold roughly 46%. The sequenced material came from CD4+ T cells from blood, cultured in vitro. All receptors come from a human donor in good health. Each CDR3 is given with its conserved first and last residue. D genes are given only for firm matches. Clone size, where shown, is once, few, many, or a class for clones that have expanded.

>.|.|TRBV24-1|TRBJ2-3
CATSDGGGLTSTDTQYF
TGTGCCACCAGTGATGGGGGGGGGCTAACGAGCACAGATACGCAGTATTTT
>.|TRBD1|TRBV7-6|TRBJ2-1
CASSLAGGTEQFF
TGTGCCAGCAGCTTAGCAGGGGGCACTGAGCAGTTCTTC
>.|.|TRBV25-1|TRBJ1-1
CASSLRGRTEAFF
TGTGCCAGCAGCCTCAGGGGACGCACTGAAGCTTTCTTT
>few|.|TRBV20-1|TRBJ2-6
CSVETPGANVLTF
TGCAGTGTCGAGACCCCTGGGGCCAACGTCCTGACTTTC
>.|.|TRBV11-2|TRBJ1-5
CASSLDGDSNQPQHF
TGTGCCAGCAGCTTAGATGGCGATAGCAATCAGCCCCAGCATTTT
>.|.|TRBV7-2|TRBJ2-1
CASSLAGQSSYNEQFF
TGTGCCAGCAGCTTAGCGGGGCAGAGCTCCTACAATGAGCAGTTCTTC
>few|.|TRBV5-1|TRBJ1-1
CASSLAAQLEAFF
TGCGCCAGCAGCTTGGCTGCGCAGCTCGAAGCTTTCTTT
>.|.|TRBV20-1|TRBJ1-6
CSASRGDFNSPLHF
TGCAGTGCTAGTCGGGGGGACTTTAATTCACCCCTCCACTTT
>.|.|TRBV7-2|TRBJ1-1
CASTKSGLNTEAFF
TGTGCCAGCACCAAAAGCGGACTTAACACTGAAGCTTTCTTT
>.|TRBD1|TRBV27|TRBJ2-5
CASGRTGGQETQYF
TGTGCCAGCGGAAGGACAGGGGGACAAGAGACCCAGTACTTC
>.|.|TRBV5-1|TRBJ2-1
CASSWDGGQFF
TGCGCCAGCAGCTGGGACGGGGGGCAGTTCTTC
>.|.|TRBV20-1|TRBJ1-1
CSARDGWGLAQNTEAFF
TGCAGTGCTAGAGACGGTTGGGGGTTAGCCCAGAACACTGAAGCTTTCTTT
>.|TRBD1|TRBV15|TRBJ1-5
CATSGTGSRQPQHF
TGTGCCACCAGCGGGACAGGGTCCCGTCAGCCCCAGCATTTT
>.|TRBD1|TRBV12-3/TRBV12-4|TRBJ1-2
CASRQTGGYGYTF
TGTGCCAGCAGACAGACAGGGGGCTATGGCTACACCTTC
>few|TRBD2|TRBV20-1|TRBJ2-7
CSAKGLASYEQYF
TGCAGTGCGAAAGGACTAGCATCCTACGAGCAGTACTTC
>few|.|TRBV24-1|TRBJ1-2
CATSETGLNYGYTF
TGTGCCACCAGTGAAACAGGGCTTAACTATGGCTACACCTTC
>.|.|TRBV27|TRBJ1-1
CASWGRGMNTEAFF
TGTGCCAGTTGGGGGAGGGGGATGAACACTGAAGCTTTCTTT
>.|TRBD1|TRBV7-2|TRBJ2-4
CASSLVGQGPNIQYF
TGTGCCAGCAGCTTAGTAGGACAGGGTCCAAACATTCAGTACTTC
>.|.|TRBV2|TRBJ2-5
CASSDTGFLGREETQYF
TGTGCCAGCAGTGACACTGGTTTTCTGGGTCGAGAAGAGACCCAGTACTTC
>.|.|TRBV27|TRBJ1-1
CASSLVRQAEAFF
TGTGCCAGCAGTTTAGTTCGGCAGGCAGAAGCTTTCTTT
>.|.|TRBV20-1|TRBJ1-1
CSARGELNTEAFF
TGCAGTGCTAGGGGTGAACTGAACACTGAAGCTTTCTTT
>.|.|TRBV10-3|TRBJ1-3
CAIKGDSGNTIYF
TGTGCCATCAAGGGAGACTCTGGAAACACCATATATTTT
>.|TRBD2|TRBV6-1|TRBJ2-7
CASSPQASGRTGAYEQYF
TGTGCCAGCAGCCCCCAGGCTAGCGGGAGAACGGGTGCGTACGAGCAGTACTTC
>.|.|TRBV6-5|TRBJ2-3
CASSYSGDNTQYF
TGTGCCAGCAGTTATTCAGGGGACAATACGCAGTATTTT
>.|TRBD1|TRBV30|TRBJ1-6
CAWSRDRGNSPLHF
TGTGCCTGGAGTCGGGACAGGGGAAATTCACCCCTCCACTTT
>few|.|TRBV6-1|TRBJ2-2
CASSEGLGLRNTGELFF
TGTGCCAGCAGTGAAGGGTTAGGCCTACGTAACACCGGGGAGCTGTTTTTT
>.|.|TRBV20-1|TRBJ1-2
CSASKDGGRVTNYGYTF
TGCAGTGCTAGTAAAGACGGGGGTCGGGTAACTAACTATGGCTACACCTTC
>.|TRBD1|TRBV12-3/TRBV12-4|TRBJ1-5
CASSSHYPGQGMYQPQHF
TGTGCCAGCAGTTCTCACTACCCGGGACAGGGTATGTATCAGCCCCAGCATTTT
>.|.|TRBV11-2|TRBJ2-7
CASSVQGYEQYF
TGTGCCAGCAGCGTCCAAGGGTACGAGCAGTACTTC
>few|.|TRBV6-4|TRBJ1-2
CASSETGNRGYTF
TGTGCCAGCAGTGAAACAGGGAATCGTGGCTACACCTTC
>.|.|TRBV6-1|TRBJ2-3
CASFSRTAPYTDTQYF
TGTGCCAGCTTTAGCAGGACAGCTCCTTACACAGATACGCAGTATTTT
>few|.|TRBV6-1|TRBJ2-3
CASSVTGRPITDTQYF
TGTGCCAGCAGTGTGACCGGACGCCCTATCACAGATACGCAGTATTTT
>.|TRBD2|TRBV27|TRBJ2-7
CASSLGLAFAEQYF
TGTGCCAGCAGCCTGGGACTAGCGTTCGCCGAGCAGTACTTC
>few|TRBD1|TRBV12-3/TRBV12-4|TRBJ1-1
CATNRQGKVTEAFF
TGTGCCACCAACCGACAGGGGAAGGTGACTGAAGCTTTCTTT
>.|.|TRBV7-8|TRBJ2-7
CASSFTGFSYEQYF
TGTGCCAGCAGCTTCACAGGATTTTCCTACGAGCAGTACTTC
>once|TRBD1|TRBV5-5|TRBJ2-5
CASRVGQAPLAMYQETQYF
TGTGCCAGCAGGGTGGGACAGGCCCCTCTGGCAATGTATCAAGAGACCCAGTACTTC
>.|TRBD1|TRBV10-3|TRBJ1-1
CAISYDRGKATEAFF
TGTGCCATCAGTTATGACAGGGGGAAAGCCACTGAAGCTTTCTTT
>.|.|TRBV19|TRBJ1-5
CASSMGANRYQPQHF
TGTGCCAGTAGTATGGGGGCTAACAGGTATCAGCCCCAGCATTTT
>.|.|TRBV2|TRBJ1-2
CASSQGFYGYTF
TGTGCCAGCAGTCAGGGCTTCTATGGCTACACCTTC
>.|.|TRBV30|TRBJ1-1
CAWSHTWGNTEAFF
TGTGCCTGGAGTCACACATGGGGGAACACTGAAGCTTTCTTT
>.|TRBD2|TRBV5-1|TRBJ2-5
CASSREGETQYF
TGCGCCAGCAGCCGGGAGGGAGAGACCCAGTACTTC
>few|.|TRBV20-1|TRBJ2-5
CSASRQTQYF
TGCAGTGCTAGTAGGCAGACCCAGTACTTC